Presented here are 12 T cell receptor beta chains from one specimen sequenced in a study of blood T cell repertoires in COVID-19. Profiled with immunoSEQ multiplex PCR; TCRdb holds only in-frame clones, not every one. The table has roughly 6,800 clones, more than 85% seen once. The source material was peripheral blood. The receptors shown here come from a human donor in a cohort sampled during active COVID-19.

V and J are TRBV7-8 and TRBJ2-5; D is ambiguous. This CDR3 comprises 16 residues. Per the germline V gene, CDR1 is SGHVS and CDR2 is FQNEAQ. V lost 4 bases and J 8 bases, leaving 23 bases between the germline ends. CDR3 DNA: TGTGCCAGCAGCTCGAACAGATTGGGTCCGAATCGAACCCAGTACTTC. Amino acids: CASSSNRLGPNRTQYF.

This rearrangement joins TRBV7-4 to TRBJ2-4, with 7 bases identical to TRBD1. The CDR3 runs 14 residues. V was pared by 10 bases and J by 4 bases, with 10 bases of the junction left unmatched. Germline V gene lookup returns CDR1 SGHVT and CDR2 SQSDAQ. The CDR3 bases are TGTGCCACCGGACAGGCGCCAAGAAAAAACATTCAGTACTTC. It encodes CATGQAPRKNIQYF.

The chain joins TRBV5-1 to TRBJ1-1; tentative D call: TRBD1 (5 bases). The CDR3 has 15 amino acids. Germline V lookup: CDR1 SGHRS, CDR2 YFSETQ. Trimming stripped 4 bases from V and 5 bases from J, with 18 bases between. CDR3 nucleotides: TGCGCCAGCAGCCCCACCGTAGGGGCTGGAACTGAAGCTTTCTTT. It encodes CASSPTVGAGTEAFF.

The chain uses TRBV3-1 (or the pseudogene TRBV3-2) and TRBJ2-7; TRBD2 is a possible D gene (6 bases). V dropped 4 bases and J dropped 3 bases, with 13 bases sitting between them. Germline values: CDR1 LGHDT, CDR2 YNNKEL (reference sequence). The CDR3 runs 14 residues. The CDR3 reads CASSPTWGVYEQYF. The CDR3 DNA follows: TGTGCCAGCAGCCCCACTTGGGGGGTCTACGAGCAGTACTTC.

The chain couples TRBV19 to TRBJ2-4; 10 nucleotides agree with TRBD2. This CDR3 is built from 16 residues. Germline assignment: CDR1 LNHDA and CDR2 SQIVND (reference sequence). With 3 bases clipped from V and 3 bases from J, the junction kept 5 bases outside the gene matches. The DNA of the CDR3 is TGTGCCAGTAGTATTACCACTAGCGGGAACAAAAACATTCAGTACTTC. Protein product: CASSITTSGNKNIQYF.

The chain employs TRBV27 and TRBJ1-2, with D perhaps matching TRBD1 (5 bases). The V gene lost 3 bases and the J gene lost 3 bases, with 14 bases spanning the gap. Germline values: CDR1 MNHEY, CDR2 SMNVEV (reference sequence). CDR3 length: 15 amino acids. The CDR3, as DNA: TGTGCCAGCAGTTTTACGGCAGGGCTTTACTATGGCTACACCTTC. Residues: CASSFTAGLYYGYTF.

V and J are TRBV6-5 and TRBJ1-6; D remains unclear. Germline V gene data show CDR1 as MNHEY and CDR2 as SVGAGI. The CDR3 extends over 15 amino acids. V was pared by 8 bases and J by 0 bases, with 11 bases between. The CDR3 coding sequence is TGTGCCAGCGTGACTTGGAGCTCCTATAATTCACCCCTCCACTTT. It is translated as CASVTWSSYNSPLHF.

The gene calls are TRBV6-6 and TRBJ2-1; 8 bases align to TRBD2. CDR3 size: 15 residues. Germline lookup yields CDR1 MNHNY and CDR2 SVGAGI (reference sequence). V trimming: 6 bases; J trimming: 3 bases; junction bases outside the gene matches: 7. DNA of the CDR3: TGTGCCAGCAGCCCAGCGGGGGAAGGCTACAATGAGCAGTTCTTC. Protein product: CASSPAGEGYNEQFF.

The rearrangement uses TRBV25-1 and TRBJ2-3; 8 bases line up with TRBD2. After removal of 6 bases from V and 6 bases from J, the junction contained 8 bases not matched to a gene. CDR1 MGHDK and CDR2 SYGVNS come from the germline V gene. The CDR3 has 14 amino acids. The CDR3 spells CASRKGLGVDTQYF. The CDR3 nucleotides are TGTGCCAGCAGAAAGGGACTAGGTGTGGATACGCAGTATTTT. The entire variable domain, with the rest obtained from reference TRBV25-1 and TRBJ2-3, is as follows: EADIYQTPRYLVIGTGKKITLECSQTMGHDKMYWYQQDPGMELHLIHYSYGVNSTEKGDLSSESTVSRIRTEHFPLTLESARPSHTSQYLCASRKGLGVDTQYFGPGTRLTVL.

CDR3 bases: TGCGCCAGCAGCCGGGGACAGGGGGCGAATGCTGAAGCTTTCTTT. It encodes CASSRGQGANAEAFF. The chain has TRBV4-1 and TRBJ1-1; 12 bases are a match to TRBD1. The CDR3 length is 15 residues. The ends lost 4 bases at V and 6 bases at J; junction bases unmatched: 6. Per germline, CDR1 MGHRA and CDR2 YSYEKL.

J is TRBJ1-4 and V is TRBV5-4; TRBD1 might be the D (6 bases). Trimming stripped 2 bases from V and 6 bases from J, with 8 bases between. Germline lookup yields CDR1 SGHNT and CDR2 YYREEE (reference sequence). This CDR3 has 13 residues. The DNA for the CDR3 is TGTGCCAGCAGCTTCGACAGGCATGAAAAACTGTTTTTT. Translation: CASSFDRHEKLFF.

The chain has TRBV28 and TRBJ1-5; no reliable D call. Between the trimmed V and J ends, which lost 5 bases and 6 bases, there was a span of 14 bases. The CDR3 has 14 residues. Germline lookup yields CDR1 MDHEN and CDR2 SYDVKM. CDR3 nucleotide sequence: TGTGCCAGCAGTCTACTAACCCTTGTTCAGCCCCAGCATTTT. Translated: CASSLLTLVQPQHF.